The 17 T cell receptor beta chains listed next were all sequenced from one sample in a study of CD8 T cells in ankylosing spondylitis. The study, taken as a whole, reports: Made up of eight highly homologous variants, a TCR beta motif appeared characteristic of ankylosing spondylitis blood.

Antigens for these TCRs are unknown. In TCRdb, the 5' RACE reads were re-called with MiXCR into one record per CDR3 protein. The profile shows about 700,000 distinct CDR3 sequences, around 20% of them singletons. The source material was blood, either unsorted or a sorted T cell fraction (not recorded which). These receptors were obtained from a male donor with ankylosing spondylitis.

This clonotype was found a few times. The chain joins TRBV25-1 to TRBJ1-1; D call uncertain. CDR3 length equals 13 residues. V lost 4 bases and J 0 bases, leaving 6 bases between the germline ends. Germline CDR1 is MGHDK and CDR2 is SYGVNS. CDR3 DNA sequence: TGTGCCAGCAGTGGGTTGTTGAACACTGAAGCTTTCTTT. Protein sequence: CASSGLLNTEAFF.

The chain couples TRBV7-2 to TRBJ2-3; 10 nucleotides agree with TRBD1. The CDR3 runs to 17 residues. Trimming at V came to 5 bases and at J to 2 bases, leaving 10 bases not matched to a gene. The germline V gene encodes CDR1 SGHTA and CDR2 FQGNSA. The CDR3 protein is CASSPQTGGFNTDTQYF. Written as DNA, the CDR3 is TGTGCCAGCAGCCCTCAGACAGGGGGCTTCAACACAGATACGCAGTATTTT.

The rearrangement uses TRBV19 and TRBJ2-1; D is uncertain. Germline loops: CDR1 LNHDA, CDR2 SQIVND (reference sequence). The length of the CDR3 is 12 residues. Trimming pared 3 bases from V and 8 bases from J, leaving 8 bases between. The CDR3 bases are TGTGCCAGTAGTATTGCGTTGGATGAGCAGTTCTTC. It is translated as CASSIALDEQFF.

This clonotype occurred a few times. The J gene is TRBJ1-1, the V gene TRBV5-1; 7 positions match TRBD1. V dropped 5 bases and J dropped 0; count of bases not matched to a gene: 4. Looked up from germline, CDR1 is SGHRS and CDR2 is YFSETQ. The length of the CDR3 is 14 residues. The CDR3 DNA follows: TGCGCCAGCAGTCACAGGGGTTTGAACACTGAAGCTTTCTTT. Translation gives CASSHRGLNTEAFF.

This clonotype was seen more than once but under ten times. The rearrangement uses TRBV29-1 and TRBJ1-2, with TRBD1 as a possible D gene (6 bases). Germline V CDR1 and CDR2: SQVTM, ANQGSEA. This CDR3 region has 13 residues. The ends were cut back, 7 bases at V and 3 bases at J, with 15 bases in the middle. CDR3 nucleotide sequence: TGCAGCGGAACAGGGAATCCGGACTATGGCTACACCTTC. It translates to CSGTGNPDYGYTF.

As concerns this clonotype: The junction does not match germline at one end; this may be a read error. The V call is TRBV12-3 or TRBV12-4, the J call TRBJ1-2; 7 bases align to TRBD1. The CDR3 sequence is 11 residues long. The CDR3: CASSTYDGTAF. The CDR3 region has the DNA TGTGCCAGCAGCACTTACGACGGGACAGCCTTC.

The rearrangement links TRBV5-1 to TRBJ2-1; no clear D. With 2 bases removed from V and 6 bases from J, the gap between germline ends came to 9 bases. CDR3 length: 13 amino acids. Germline V gives CDR1 SGHRS, CDR2 YFSETQ. The CDR3 here is CASSFLGTNEQFF. The CDR3 nucleotides read TGCGCCAGCAGCTTCCTAGGAACCAATGAGCAGTTCTTC.

This clonotype was observed a handful of times. The chain has TRBV29-1 and TRBJ1-2, with D perhaps matching TRBD1 (5 bases). V was pared by 3 bases and J by 7 bases, with 15 bases between. This CDR3 is 13 amino acids long. CDR1 and CDR2 (germline): SQVTM, ANQGSEA. CDR3 loop: CSVESRVAGGYTF. The CDR3 DNA follows: TGCAGCGTTGAGAGCAGGGTAGCCGGTGGCTACACCTTC.

The genes are TRBV3-1 and TRBJ2-3; 10 nucleotides line up with TRBD1. The CDR3 spans 15 residues. The V segment lost 8 bases and the J segment 4 bases; nucleotides outside the gene matches: 9. Germline-derived CDR1 and CDR2 are LGHDT and YNNKEL (reference sequence). CDR3 bases: TGTGCCAGCTCCCGGACAGGGGGGGCCGCAGATACGCAGTATTTT. Translated: CASSRTGGAADTQYF.

V gene TRBV12-3 or TRBV12-4 combines with J gene TRBJ2-5; possible D gene TRBD2, 6 bases. V lost 6 bases to trimming and J lost 9 bases, with 14 bases between them. The CDR3 has 12 amino acids. CDR3 residues: CASSPDREPQYF. For the CDR3, the DNA is TGTGCCAGCAGCCCCGACCGGGAGCCCCAGTACTTC.

The CDR3 is CSGGQVYYGYTF. CDR3 nucleotide sequence: TGCAGTGGAGGACAGGTTTACTATGGCTACACCTTC. J is TRBJ1-2 and V is TRBV20-1; 7 bases align to TRBD1. Germline values: CDR1 DFQATT, CDR2 SNEGSKA (reference sequence). The CDR3 has 12 amino acids. V was pared by 7 bases and J by 3 bases, with 5 bases of the junction left unmatched.

The chain employs TRBV30 and TRBJ2-4, with 8 nucleotides matching TRBD1. Germline CDR1 and CDR2: GTSNPN and SVGIG (reference sequence). V lost 5 bases to trimming and J lost 8 bases; unmatched junction nucleotides: 5. This CDR3 region has 12 residues. The CDR3 region has the DNA TGTGCCTGGGACAGGGGTAAAGACATTCAGTACTTC. This translates into CAWDRGKDIQYF.

In this sample, this clonotype turned up a few times. The V and J genes are TRBV5-5 and TRBJ1-1, with D hard to call. The CDR3 has 13 residues. V dropped 5 bases and J dropped 3 bases, with 11 bases sitting between them. The germline CDR1 and CDR2 sequences are SGHKS and YYEKEE (reference sequence). CDR3 region: CASRRTEYTEAFF. The CDR3 DNA is TGTGCCAGCAGGCGGACGGAGTACACTGAAGCTTTCTTT.

This clonotype appeared a few times. The genes are TRBV29-1 and TRBJ2-3; D is undetermined. CDR3 size: 14 residues. Trimming removed 3 bases from V and 3 bases from J, with 13 bases in between. Germline CDR1 reads SQVTM; CDR2 reads ANQGSEA. The chain's CDR3 is CSVDRTEGTDTQYF. The CDR3 DNA is TGCAGCGTTGACCGCACCGAAGGGACAGATACGCAGTATTTT.

This clonotype was seen a few times. Here the CDR3 DNA reads TGTGCCAGCAGCTTAGGGGACAGGGTTTACCCTGTTGATGAAAAACTGTTTTTT. It is translated as CASSLGDRVYPVDEKLFF. The rearrangement joins TRBV7-8 to TRBJ1-4, with TRBD1 matching 9 bases. This CDR3 contains 18 residues. With V trimmed by 1 base and J by 6 bases, 12 bases remained unmatched. The germline V gene encodes CDR1 SGHVS and CDR2 FQNEAQ. Variable domain in full (rest from reference TRBV7-8 and TRBJ1-4): GAGVSQSPRYKVAKRGQDVALRCDPISGHVSLFWYQQALGQGPEFLTYFQNEAQLDKSGLPSDRFFAERPEGSVSTLKIQRTQQEDSAVYLCASSLGDRVYPVDEKLFFGSGTQLSVL.

CDR3 protein: CASSQGGGRAWNEQFF. CDR3 nucleotide sequence: TGCGCCAGCAGCCAAGGGGGCGGGAGGGCATGGAATGAGCAGTTCTTC. The chain combines TRBV4-3 with TRBJ2-1; the match to TRBD2 covers 9 bases. This CDR3 comprises 16 residues. V was clipped by 1 base and J by 7 bases; unmatched bases: 8. Germline values: CDR1 LGHNA, CDR2 YSLEER.

A few counts support this clonotype. The CDR3: CATSSGLPDTQYF. CDR3 in DNA: TGTGCCACCTCGTCGGGGTTGCCAGATACGCAGTATTTT. This rearrangement joins TRBV24-1 to TRBJ2-3; the D gene is possibly TRBD2 (5 bases). Germline loops: CDR1 KGHDR, CDR2 SFDVKD. Trimming pared 9 bases from V and 4 bases from J, leaving 13 bases between. The CDR3 totals 13 residues.